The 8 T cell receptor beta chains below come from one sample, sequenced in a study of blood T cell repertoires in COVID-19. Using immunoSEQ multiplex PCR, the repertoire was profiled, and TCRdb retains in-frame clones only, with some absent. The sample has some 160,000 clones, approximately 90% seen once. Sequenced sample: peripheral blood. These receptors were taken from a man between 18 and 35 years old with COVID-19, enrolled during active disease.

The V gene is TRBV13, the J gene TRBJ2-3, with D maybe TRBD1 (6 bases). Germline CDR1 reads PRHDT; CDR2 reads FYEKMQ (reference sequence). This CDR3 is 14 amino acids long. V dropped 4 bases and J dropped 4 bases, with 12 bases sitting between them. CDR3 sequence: CASSSRTVSDTQYF. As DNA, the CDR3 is TGTGCCAGCAGCTCCCGGACAGTGTCAGATACGCAGTATTTT.

The CDR3 DNA sequence: TGTGCCAGCAGCTGGAGCGGGACAAGAAACAATGAGCAGTTCTTC. Its protein product is CASSWSGTRNNEQFF. The V and J genes are TRBV7-8 and TRBJ2-1; D possibly corresponds to TRBD2 (7 bases). Per germline, CDR1 SGHVS and CDR2 FQNEAQ. The V end lost 4 bases, the J end lost 5 bases, and 15 bases lay between the germline ends. This CDR3 contains 15 residues.

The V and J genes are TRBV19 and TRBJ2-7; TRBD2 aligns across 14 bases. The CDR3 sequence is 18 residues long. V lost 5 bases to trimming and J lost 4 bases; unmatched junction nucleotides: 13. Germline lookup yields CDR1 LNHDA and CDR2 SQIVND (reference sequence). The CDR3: CASSQPPNGLAGGYEQYF. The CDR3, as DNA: TGTGCCAGTAGTCAACCCCCGAATGGACTAGCGGGAGGATACGAGCAGTACTTC.

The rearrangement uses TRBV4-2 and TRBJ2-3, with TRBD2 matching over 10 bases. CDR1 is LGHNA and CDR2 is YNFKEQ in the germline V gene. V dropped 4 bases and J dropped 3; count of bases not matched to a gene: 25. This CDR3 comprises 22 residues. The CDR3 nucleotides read TGTGCCAGCAGCCGGACCCGACCCGGGACTAGCGCCTTAGTGAGGGGGACAGATACGCAGTATTTT. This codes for CASSRTRPGTSALVRGTDTQYF.

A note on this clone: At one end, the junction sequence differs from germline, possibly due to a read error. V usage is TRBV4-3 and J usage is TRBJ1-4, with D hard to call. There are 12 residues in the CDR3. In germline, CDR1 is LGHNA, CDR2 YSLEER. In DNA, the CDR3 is TGCGCCAGCAGCCTCACCGGGGAAAAACTGCTTTTT. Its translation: CASSLTGEKLLF.

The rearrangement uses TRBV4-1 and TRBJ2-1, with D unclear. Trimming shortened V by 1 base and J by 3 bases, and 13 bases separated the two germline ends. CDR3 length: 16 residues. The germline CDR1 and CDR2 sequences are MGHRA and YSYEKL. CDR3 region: CASSQGFALSYNEQFF. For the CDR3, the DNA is TGCGCCAGCAGCCAAGGCTTTGCGCTAAGCTACAATGAGCAGTTCTTC.

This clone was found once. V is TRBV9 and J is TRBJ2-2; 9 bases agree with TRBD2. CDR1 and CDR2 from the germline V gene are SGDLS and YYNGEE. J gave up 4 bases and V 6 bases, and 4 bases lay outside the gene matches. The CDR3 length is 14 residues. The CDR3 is CASTQREATGELFF. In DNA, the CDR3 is TGTGCCAGCACACAGCGGGAGGCCACCGGGGAGCTGTTTTTT.

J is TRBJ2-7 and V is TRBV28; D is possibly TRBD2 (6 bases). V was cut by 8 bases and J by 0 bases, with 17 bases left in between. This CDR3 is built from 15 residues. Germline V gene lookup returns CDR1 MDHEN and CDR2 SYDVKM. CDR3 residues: CASAVQRAYSYEQYF. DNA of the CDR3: TGTGCCAGCGCTGTGCAGCGGGCTTACTCCTACGAGCAGTACTTC.